This paragraph covers one T cell receptor (beta chain) sequence. Its target is unknown. This CDR3 has 18 residues. CDR1 SGHRS and CDR2 YFSETQ come from the germline V gene. V was trimmed by 2 bases and J by 0 bases, leaving 21 bases between them. This sample was included in a study of OX40 agonist ivuxolimab in advanced cancers. Only in-frame clones appear in the TCRdb table, and some are missing; sequencing was by immunoSEQ multiplex PCR. The table shows fewer than 65,000 clones, with 79% occurring only once. Whole-study findings and limits: At 0.1 to 3.0 mg/kg, clonal expansion of CD4+ and CD8+ blood T cells had occurred by week 6. Expanded clones belonging to CD8+ T cells outnumbered, on average, those of CD4+. Clonal expansion among partial responders at 0.1-3.0 mg/kg ranked near the lowest.

Source: CD4+ or CD8+ T cells sorted from blood, taken in a trial of the OX40 agonist ivuxolimab. The genes are TRBV5-1 and TRBJ2-7, with D possibly matching TRBD2 (6 bases). This clonotype originated in an adult with an advanced solid tumor such as melanoma, head and neck, liver or kidney cancer. CDR3 amino acids: CASSFGYLRGISSYEQYF. CDR3 nucleotide sequence: TGCGCCAGCAGCTTCGGTTATTTACGGGGGATTAGCTCCTACGAGCAGTACTTC.